This TCR beta chain was identified in a study of T-cell memory formation after mild COVID-19. In the study overall: The TCR clusters were mostly specific to one donor.

Unmatched junction bases numbered 10, after V lost 1 base and J lost 4 bases. This CDR3 has 16 residues. CDR1 SGHRS and CDR2 YFSETQ come from the germline V gene. TCRdb reanalysed the 5' RACE reads using MiXCR and keeps one entry per CDR3 protein. The data show approximately 340,000 distinct CDR3 sequences, 10% to 15% seen once. This clonotype was detected a few times. The antigen is unknown. Study-level findings and limits: Mainly CM and EM harbored the contracting CD4+ clones; mainly EMRA harbored the CD8+ ones.

The source of this sequence is a man aged 18 to 35 who had mild COVID-19 (a few samples of this study predate the infection). Cell type and time point are not known. This chain links TRBV5-1 with TRBJ1-1; 7 bases fit TRBD1. The sample was PBMCs or a T cell subset sorted from them (not recorded which). The CDR3, as DNA: TGCGCCAGCAGCTTGCGTCAGGGGGGTAGCGGCACTGAAGCTTTCTTT. Translating gives CASSLRQGGSGTEAFF.